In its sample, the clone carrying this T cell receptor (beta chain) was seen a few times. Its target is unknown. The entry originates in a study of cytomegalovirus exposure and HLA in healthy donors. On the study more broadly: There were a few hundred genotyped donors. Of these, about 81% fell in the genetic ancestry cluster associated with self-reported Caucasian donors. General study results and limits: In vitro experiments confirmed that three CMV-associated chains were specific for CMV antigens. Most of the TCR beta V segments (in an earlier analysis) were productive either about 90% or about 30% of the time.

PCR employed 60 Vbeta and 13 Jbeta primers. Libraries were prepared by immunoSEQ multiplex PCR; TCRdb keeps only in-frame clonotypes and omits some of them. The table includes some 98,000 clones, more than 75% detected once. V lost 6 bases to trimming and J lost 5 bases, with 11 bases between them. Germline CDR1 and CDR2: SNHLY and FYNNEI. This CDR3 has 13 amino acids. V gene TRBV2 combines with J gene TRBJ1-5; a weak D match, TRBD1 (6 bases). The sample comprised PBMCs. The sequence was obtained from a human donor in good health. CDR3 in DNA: TGTGCCAGCAGCGAGGACAGTGATCAGCCCCAGCATTTT. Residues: CASSEDSDQPQHF.